A selection of T cell receptor beta chains follows, all from one sample in a study of siplizumab effects on memory and regulatory T cells. Only in-frame clones appear in the TCRdb table, and some are missing; sequencing was by immunoSEQ multiplex PCR. The sample lists 95,000 to 100,000 clones; about nine tenths were seen once. The sample taken for sequencing was non-Treg CD4+ T cells sorted from blood. These receptors were taken from a human donor in good health. Each CDR3 is given with its conserved first and last residue. A D gene is named only where the DNA matches it firmly. Clone size is given for some rows only: seen once, a few or many times, or a class if the clone is expanded.

length | J | V | size | D | DNA | CDR3
14 | TRBJ2-3 | TRBV29-1 | . | TRBD2 | TGCAGCACCCGACTAGCGGGTGCCACAGATACGCAGTATTTT | CSTRLAGATDTQYF
15 | TRBJ2-7 | TRBV6-4 | . | . | TGTGCCAGCAGTGACGTCGGGGCATGCTCCTACGAGCAGTACTTC | CASSDVGACSYEQYF
14 | TRBJ1-1 | TRBV2 | few | TRBD1 | TGTGCCAGCAGTGAAAGGACAGGGAACACTGAAGCTTTCTTT | CASSERTGNTEAFF
14 | TRBJ2-5 | TRBV11-3 | . | TRBD2 | TGTGCCAGCAGCTTACTAGCGGGGGTGGAGACCCAGTACTTC | CASSLLAGVETQYF
13 | TRBJ2-3 | TRBV11-1 | . | . | TGTGCCAGCAGCTCGGGGGTGACAGATACGCAGTATTTT | CASSSGVTDTQYF
16 | TRBJ1-5 | TRBV6-1 | . | . | TGTGCCAGCAGTGAAGAAGTTGGGGGGGGCAATCAGCCCCAGCATTTT | CASSEEVGGGNQPQHF
12 | TRBJ2-1 | TRBV2 | . | . | TGTGCCAGGGACACAAGCGGTACTGAGCAGTTCTTC | CARDTSGTEQFF
14 | TRBJ1-5 | TRBV6-1 | . | TRBD1 | TGTGCCAGCAGCGAGGGACAGAGCAATCAGCCCCAGCATTTT | CASSEGQSNQPQHF
14 | TRBJ2-5 | TRBV7-2 | . | TRBD2 | TGTGCCAGCAGCTTACTAGCGGGAGGGGAGACCCAGTACTTC | CASSLLAGGETQYF
16 | TRBJ1-4 | TRBV18 | . | . | TGTGCCAGCTCACCCGCCGGGAGATCAACTAATGAAAAACTGTTTTTT | CASSPAGRSTNEKLFF
17 | TRBJ1-3 | TRBV21-1 | . | . | TGTGCCAGCAGCAAAGCGCGGCAGGGGGCGTATGGAAACACCATATATTTT | CASSKARQGAYGNTIYF
14 | TRBJ1-4 | TRBV19 | . | . | TGTGCCAGTAGTATCAGGGGCGGGACTGAAAAACTGTTTTTT | CASSIRGGTEKLFF
14 | TRBJ2-7 | TRBV10-3 | . | . | TGTGCCATCAAACGAGACCTGGGGGCCTACGAGCAGTACTTC | CAIKRDLGAYEQYF
15 | TRBJ2-7 | TRBV11-3 | . | . | TGTGCCAGCACCCCCCCGGACAGACAAGCCTACGAGCAGTACTTC | CASTPPDRQAYEQYF
15 | TRBJ1-1 | TRBV5-1 | . | . | TGCGCCAGCAGCCCTGGATCCCCCGGAGGCACTGAAGCTTTCTTT | CASSPGSPGGTEAFF
19 | TRBJ2-4 | TRBV28 | . | TRBD2 | TGTGCCAGCGGAAAGGGACTAGCGGGGAAGGGGTTTGACAAAAACATTCAGTACTTC | CASGKGLAGKGFDKNIQYF
15 | TRBJ2-7 | TRBV2 | . | TRBD2 | TGTGCCAGCGCTCAACTAGCGGGAGGGCCTTACGAGCAGTACTTC | CASAQLAGGPYEQYF
13 | TRBJ1-5 | TRBV30 | few | . | TGTGCCTGGACCAGGGGCCCCGATCAGCCCCAGCATTTT | CAWTRGPDQPQHF
12 | TRBJ1-2 | TRBV2 | . | TRBD1 | TGTGCCAGCACCGACAGGGCCGGGGGCTACACCTTC | CASTDRAGGYTF
11 | TRBJ2-5 | TRBV7-2 | . | . | TGTGCCAGCAGCCAGGGAGAGACCCAGTACTTC | CASSQGETQYF
16 | TRBJ2-7 | TRBV6-6 | . | . | TGTGCCAGCAGAAGAGGCCGGGGCTACCTCTCCTACGAGCAGTACTTC | CASRRGRGYLSYEQYF
14 | TRBJ2-1 | TRBV29-1 | . | . | TGCAGCGTCCGCATAGCCGGGAGATTCAATGAGCAGTTCTTC | CSVRIAGRFNEQFF
13 | TRBJ2-7 | TRBV5-6 | . | . | TGTGCCAGCAGCATCTACAACTCCTACGAGCAGTACTTC | CASSIYNSYEQYF
11 | TRBJ1-2 | TRBV30 | once | . | TGTGCCTGGAGTGGTCTGGCTGGCTACACCTTC | CAWSGLAGYTF
14 | TRBJ2-1 | TRBV12-5 | . | TRBD2 | TGTGCTAGTGGCCCGGGACTAGCGTACAATGAGCAGTTCTTC | CASGPGLAYNEQFF
12 | TRBJ1-2 | TRBV6-5 | once | TRBD1 | TGTGCCAGCACCGGGACAGACTATGGCTACACCTTC | CASTGTDYGYTF
15 | TRBJ2-7 | TRBV9 | . | TRBD2 | TGTGCCAGCAGCGTTGGACTAGCGGGAGCCCACGAGCAGTACTTC | CASSVGLAGAHEQYF
14 | TRBJ2-2 | TRBV28 | . | TRBD2 | TGTGCCGGTGGGACTAGCGGAGTAACCGGGGAGCTGTTTTTT | CAGGTSGVTGELFF
15 | TRBJ2-3 | TRBV7-3 | . | . | TGTGCCAGCAGCGCCGGGACACAGAGCACAGATACGCAGTATTTT | CASSAGTQSTDTQYF
18 | TRBJ1-4 | TRBV7-9 | . | TRBD1 | TGTGCCAGCAGCTCGAATTACAGGGGTATAATGCAGGGCGAAAAACTGTTTTTT | CASSSNYRGIMQGEKLFF
15 | TRBJ2-6 | TRBV2 | . | . | TGTGCCAGCAGTGAGGGCGTACTGGGGGCCAACGTCCTGACTTTC | CASSEGVLGANVLTF
12 | TRBJ2-5 | TRBV29-1 | . | . | TGCAGCGCCCTGGAACACCAAGAGACCCAGTACTTC | CSALEHQETQYF
13 | TRBJ2-3 | TRBV28 | . | . | TGTGCCAGCAGTTTCCAGGGTAGAGATACGCAGTATTTT | CASSFQGRDTQYF
17 | TRBJ2-7 | TRBV19 | . | TRBD1 | TGTGCCAGTAGTAGAATCCCGGGACAGGGACATTCCTACGAGCAGTACTTC | CASSRIPGQGHSYEQYF
16 | TRBJ2-6 | TRBV4-3 | once | . | TGCGCCAGCAGCCGACAGTACAGCTCTGGGGCCAACGTCCTGACTTTC | CASSRQYSSGANVLTF
13 | TRBJ2-5 | TRBV11-2 | . | . | TGTGCCAGCAGCTCCGGGTCGGATTCGAGCCAGTACTTC | CASSSGSDSSQYF